This is a list of T cell receptor beta chains from one sample in a study of blood T cells in healthy people across ages. One entry per CDR3 protein results from TCRdb running MiXCR on the 5' RACE reads. The sample holds around 690,000 distinct CDR3 sequences; 45% to 65% are singletons and the top ten take 30% to 45%. Material for sequencing was blood. The receptors shown here come from a man in his 60s in good health. Each CDR3 is given with its conserved first and last residue. A D gene is named only where the DNA matches it firmly. For some rows the clone size is stated as once, few or many, or as a class when expanded; others skip it.

>TRBV20-1|TRBJ2-7|-|TRBD1
TGCAGTGGACAGGGGGCCTACGAGCAGTACTTC
CSGQGAYEQYF
>TRBV14|TRBJ1-1|-|-
TGTGCCAGCAGCCAACCGACATCTCATGAAGCTTTCTTT
CASSQPTSHEAFF
>TRBV2|TRBJ2-5|-|-
TGTGCCAGCAGTGAAGCGCTATCAGGGAAAGAGACCCAGTACTTC
CASSEALSGKETQYF
>TRBV4-2|TRBJ2-5|-|TRBD2
TGTGCCAGCAGCCAAAAGCCTAGCGGAGAGACCCAGTACTTC
CASSQKPSGETQYF
>TRBV11-2|TRBJ2-5|-|TRBD2
TGTGCCAGCAGCTTAGACAGAGGCGGACTAGCGACAGAGACCCAGTACTTC
CASSLDRGGLATETQYF
>TRBV4-1|TRBJ2-3|few|-
TGCGCCAGCAGCCAAGATTTTAGGACGCTAGCCACAGATACGCAGTATTTT
CASSQDFRTLATDTQYF
>TRBV4-1|TRBJ2-1|few|-
TGCGCCAGCAGCACCTTAAAGGGCCCCGCTATTGAGCAGTTCTTC
CASSTLKGPAIEQFF
>TRBV5-1|TRBJ2-1|-|TRBD2
TGCGCCAGCAACTTGGTACCGGGAGGGGATGAGCAGTTCTTC
CASNLVPGGDEQFF
>TRBV3-1|TRBJ2-4|-|-
TGTGCCAGCTCCTCTATGGGGGCCGAAGCCAAAAACATTCAGTACTTC
CASSSMGAEAKNIQYF
>TRBV29-1|TRBJ2-1|-|TRBD2
TGCAGCGTTGAAGGGGGAGGGTTGGCCTACAATGAGCAGTTCTTC
CSVEGGGLAYNEQFF
>TRBV6-1|TRBJ1-2|-|TRBD1
TGTGCCAGCACCATCAGGGGGCAGGTGGGCTACACCTTC
CASTIRGQVGYTF
>TRBV20-1|TRBJ2-1|-|TRBD1
TGCAGTGCACACAGGGGTTCCTACAATGAGCAGTTCTTC
CSAHRGSYNEQFF
>TRBV20-1|TRBJ1-2|few|-
TGCAGTGCTACTGACAGTTTCTATGGCTACACCTTC
CSATDSFYGYTF
>TRBV7-9|TRBJ1-1|few|TRBD1
TGTGCCAGCAGCCCCGACAGGGTTGAAGCTTTCTTT
CASSPDRVEAFF
>TRBV7-9|TRBJ1-3|-|-
TGTGCCAGCAGCTCACCCCCCGGGGGCGACAGGACAGGAAACACCATATATTTT
CASSSPPGGDRTGNTIYF
>TRBV6-5|TRBJ2-7|-|-
TGTGCCAGCAGTTTAGGTCCCTTCTACGAGCAGTACTTC
CASSLGPFYEQYF
>TRBV5-1|TRBJ2-5|-|TRBD1
TGCGCCAGCAGCTCCGGGACAGAGCAAGAGACCCAGTACTTC
CASSSGTEQETQYF
>TRBV15|TRBJ1-6|-|-
TGTGCCACCAGCAGAGATCGCGGACTGCTTAGTTCACCCCTCCACTTT
CATSRDRGLLSSPLHF
>TRBV5-1|TRBJ2-7|-|-
TGCGCCAGCAGTCCCCGGGGCAGGGCTCGCTACGAGCAGTACTTC
CASSPRGRARYEQYF
>TRBV7-9|TRBJ2-7|-|TRBD2
TGTGCCAGCAGCCCCCGAGCGGGGGCCGCCTACGAGCAGTACTTC
CASSPRAGAAYEQYF
>TRBV4-2|TRBJ2-1|-|TRBD2
TGTGCCAGCAGCCAATTCTCCGGGACTAGCGGATACAATGAGCAGTTCTTC
CASSQFSGTSGYNEQFF
>TRBV29-1|TRBJ1-5|-|-
TGCAGCGCAGGGATGGGCAATCAGCCCCAGCATTTT
CSAGMGNQPQHF
>TRBV18|TRBJ2-1|-|-
TGTGCCAGCCGGGTGGGGACTCCTCGGGAAAATGAGCAGTTCTTC
CASRVGTPRENEQFF
>TRBV6-1|TRBJ2-7|-|-
TGTGCCGGAACCTGGGACTTCGGCGGGGAGCAGTACTTC
CAGTWDFGGEQYF
>TRBV10-3|TRBJ2-4|-|-
TGTGCCATCAGCGATACCGGGGTGAGAACTCTAGCCAAAAACATTCAGTACTTC
CAISDTGVRTLAKNIQYF
>TRBV4-3|TRBJ1-2|-|-
TGCGCCAGCAGCCAAGATACCGGGAGTGGCTATGGCTACACCTTC
CASSQDTGSGYGYTF
>TRBV6-6|TRBJ2-5|-|TRBD1
TGTGCCAGCAGTTCTGGGGCAGGGGGTAGAAAGACCCAGTACTTC
CASSSGAGGRKTQYF
>TRBV5-1|TRBJ2-5|-|TRBD1
TGCGCCAGCAGCTTGGGGCAGGGGGCGCAGGAGACCCAGTACTTC
CASSLGQGAQETQYF
>TRBV7-2|TRBJ2-5|few|-
TGTGCCAGCAGCTTAGTTCCCGCGGGGGCGATGTACCAAGAGACCCAGTACTTC
CASSLVPAGAMYQETQYF
>TRBV5-1|TRBJ2-2|-|-
TGCGCCAGCAGCTGGAGACAAACAGGGTCCGGGGAGCTGTTTTTT
CASSWRQTGSGELFF
>TRBV10-3|TRBJ2-3|-|TRBD1
TGTGCCATCAAAGGGGACAGGAGCACAGATACGCAGTATTTT
CAIKGDRSTDTQYF
>TRBV20-1|TRBJ2-3|-|TRBD2
TGCAGTGCTACGGCCGGACTAGCGGGGGGCCCCCTTATAGATACGCAGTATTTT
CSATAGLAGGPLIDTQYF
>TRBV7-2|TRBJ2-5|-|TRBD2
TGTGCCAGCAGCTTAGACCCCCCACGACTAGCGGGGGGGCAAGAGACCCAGTACTTC
CASSLDPPRLAGGQETQYF
>TRBV6-2/TRBV6-3|TRBJ2-4|-|-
TGTGCCAGCAGCCCTCGGGCGGAAGAGCAGTACTTC
CASSPRAEEQYF
>TRBV12-3/TRBV12-4|TRBJ2-1|many|TRBD1
TGTGCCAGCAGTGTGGACAGGGGGGATGAGCAGTTCTTC
CASSVDRGDEQFF
>TRBV18|TRBJ2-1|-|-
TGTGCCAGCTCACCACTGCAAGGAGCCAAAGAGCAGTTCTTC
CASSPLQGAKEQFF
>TRBV20-1|TRBJ2-1|-|-
TGCAGTGCTAGAGATCAGGGGCGAGAGCAGTTCTTC
CSARDQGREQFF
>TRBV25-1|TRBJ1-1|-|TRBD1
TGTGCCAGCAGCCCGACAGGGGGCGGGAACACTGAAGCTTTCTTT
CASSPTGGGNTEAFF
>TRBV15|TRBJ2-5|many|TRBD2
TGTGCCACCACCAAGGGACTAGCTGCCCAGACCCAGTACTTC
CATTKGLAAQTQYF
>TRBV12-3/TRBV12-4|TRBJ2-3|few|TRBD1
TGTGCCAGCAAATGGACAGGGGGCAGGGCAGATGTGCAGTATTTT
CASKWTGGRADVQYF